The TCR beta chain described here comes from a study of tumor-infiltrating lymphocytes in primary liver carcinoma. Whole-study context: Tumors, staged T1-T3 N0M0, spanned about 4.2 to 11 cm.

cDNA specific to TCR beta was made from 500 ng of total RNA, with a constant-region primer employed for priming. Three-round nested multiplex PCR performed with slightly modified ARM-PCR produced the TCR beta libraries. TCRdb analysed the multiplex PCR reads with MiXCR anew, one entry per CDR3 protein. The sample lists 99,000 or so distinct CDR3 sequences; around 63% were seen once. The table lists this clonotype with many counts. The antigen is not known. Study results and caveats: Overlap between tumor regions exceeded overlap of tumor with adjacent tissue or blood. With p = 0.039, the top-250-clone fraction in tumors significantly exceeded that in blood.

Taking about 19-32 mg of unsorted bulk tissue, the authors co-extracted RNA and DNA. The sample taken for sequencing was liver tumor tissue from sampling region 5. The subset was: tumor region T5, tumor centre. This TCR derives from a woman aged 55-70 years with primary liver carcinoma and hepatitis B virus infection.

CDR3 coding DNA: TGTGCCAGCAGCCAAGGCTCTAGTAGCGGCTCCTACGAGCAGTACTTC. This translates into CASSQGSSSGSYEQYF. The chain joins TRBV4-2 to TRBJ2-7; a possible D gene is TRBD2 (6 bases). V was clipped by 1 base and J by 0 bases, with 13 bases between them. Germline CDR1 LGHNA, CDR2 YNFKEQ. The length of the CDR3 is 16 residues.